This TCR beta chain was sequenced in a study of human T cells and chemical hapten exposure. A single record per CDR3 protein comes from TCRdb applying MiXCR to the RACE reads. The sample has 370,000 or so distinct CDR3 sequences, about 4.4% seen once; the top ten hold roughly 2.4%. Time point in this sample: patch test 1, 2 weeks after DPC sensitization. Treatment in this sample: therapeutic diphenylcyclopropenone sensitization with weekly scalp DPC. The CDR3 loop spans 12 amino acids. The V gene end was trimmed by 10 bases and the J gene end by 11 bases; junction bases not matched to a gene: 10. The specimen comprised whole blood, sampled in connection with sensitization to the hapten diphenylcyclopropenone (DPC). The V call is TRBV12-3 or TRBV12-4, the J call TRBJ1-2; 10 bases fit TRBD1. The TCR sequence derives from a woman aged 50 to 60 with alopecia areata. Some clones in this sample may be carry-over from other donors' samples. For the CDR3, the DNA is TGTGCCAACGCGGGACAGGGGTTCGGTTACACCTTC. Translating gives CANAGQGFGYTF.